This TCR beta chain is from a study of T cells in Graves' hyperthyroidism and ophthalmopathy. Researchers amplified the TCR beta CDR3 regions from RNA transcripts. The HTBI primer set served for first-round RT-PCR of the TCR CDR3. TCRdb ran MiXCR on the multiplex PCR reads and lists one entry per CDR3 protein. The sample yields approximately 430,000 distinct CDR3 sequences, approximately 14% seen once. The CDR3 has 15 residues. The trim removed 4 bases at V and 5 bases at J, leaving 8 bases unmatched. Germline CDR1 reads SGHRS; CDR2 reads YFSETQ. In this sample, this clonotype turned up many times. Sequenced: blood. The chain employs TRBV5-1 and TRBJ1-2; TRBD1 agrees at 10 bases. This clonotype originated in a woman in her late teens or twenties with Graves' hyperthyroidism. The CDR3 sequence: CASSPRTGGPYGYTF. CDR3 nucleotide sequence: TGCGCCAGCAGCCCAAGGACAGGGGGACCTTATGGCTACACCTTC. The complete variable domain, with remaining parts taken from reference TRBV5-1 and TRBJ1-2, reads KAGVTQTPRYLIKTRGQQVTLSCSPISGHRSVSWYQQTPGQGLQFLFEYFSETQRNKGNFPGRFSGRQFSNSRSEMNVSTLELGDSALYLCASSPRTGGPYGYTFGSGTRLTVV.